A selection of T cell receptor beta chains follows, all from one sample in a study of cytomegalovirus exposure and HLA in healthy donors. The protocol was immunoSEQ multiplex PCR, while the TCRdb copy is restricted to in-frame clones and leaves out a portion. Of 120,000 to 150,000 clones listed, more than 70% are singletons. Material for sequencing was PBMCs. Receptors originate from a woman in her forties or fifties in good health and CMV-seronegative. Both conserved end residues are part of each CDR3. The D gene is left open where the match is weak. Size is stated for part of the rows, as once, few or many counts, or as a class when the clone is expanded.

V gene	J gene	clone size	D gene	CDR3 DNA	CDR3 protein
TRBV6-5	TRBJ2-5	once	.	TGTGCCAGCAGTTACGGACAACCCCAAGAGACCCAGTACTTC	CASSYGQPQETQYF
TRBV5-1	TRBJ2-5	.	.	TGCGCCAGCAGCTTGGAGGGGCAGGGCCAAGAGACCCAGTACTTC	CASSLEGQGQETQYF
TRBV19	TRBJ2-4	.	.	TGTGCCAGTAGTATACAGGCATGGGCCAAAAACATTCAGTACTTC	CASSIQAWAKNIQYF
TRBV5-4	TRBJ2-3	.	.	TGTGCCAGCAGCTTGGAAGCAGGAAGCACAGATACGCAGTATTTT	CASSLEAGSTDTQYF
TRBV4-3	TRBJ2-1	.	TRBD2	TGCGCCAGCAGCCAAACCGGGACTAGCTACAATGAGCAGTTCTTC	CASSQTGTSYNEQFF
TRBV7-2	TRBJ2-1	once	TRBD2	TGTGCCAGCAGACTTAGCGGGGGGAGTTACAATGAGCAGTTCTTC	CASRLSGGSYNEQFF
TRBV5-1	TRBJ2-7	.	.	TGCGCCAGCAGCGCTTACTGGGACAAATTAAGCTACGAGCAGTACTTC	CASSAYWDKLSYEQYF
TRBV5-1	TRBJ2-1	.	TRBD2	TGCGCCAGCAGCTCACTAGCGGGGGCGGACAATGAGCAGTTCTTC	CASSSLAGADNEQFF
TRBV5-1	TRBJ2-7	.	TRBD1	TGCGCCAGCAGCTTGGGGGACAGGGCCTACGAGCAGTACTTC	CASSLGDRAYEQYF
TRBV2	TRBJ1-5	.	TRBD1	TGTGCCAGCATGAGGGACAGGGAGGGTCAGCCCCAGCATTTT	CASMRDREGQPQHF
TRBV7-3	TRBJ2-3	.	TRBD1	TGTGCCAGCAGCTTATATCCTCGGACAGGGGAGGGGGATACGCAGTATTTT	CASSLYPRTGEGDTQYF
TRBV7-8	TRBJ1-1	once	.	TGTGCCAGCAGCATCAACAGGGCTAACACTGAAGCTTTCTTT	CASSINRANTEAFF
TRBV7-2	TRBJ2-3	.	TRBD2	TGTGCCAGCAGCTCGGGACTAGCGGGGGGCTCAGATACGCAGTATTTT	CASSSGLAGGSDTQYF
TRBV4-3	TRBJ2-7	once	.	TGCGCCAGCAGCCGTCAACGCGACAGAACCTACGAGCAGTACTTC	CASSRQRDRTYEQYF
TRBV5-1	TRBJ1-1	.	.	TGCGCCAGCAGCGGGGGGGCTCCTGGGGCTGAAGCTTTCTTT	CASSGGAPGAEAFF
TRBV11-2	TRBJ2-7	few	.	TGTGCCAGCAGCTTAAGCTTAGGGGGGAGGGCCTACGAGCAGTACTTC	CASSLSLGGRAYEQYF
TRBV5-1	TRBJ1-1	.	TRBD1	TGCGCCAGCAGCTCGGAGGGGGCCGGTGAAGCTTTCTTT	CASSSEGAGEAFF
TRBV6-6	TRBJ1-1	.	.	TGTGCCAGCAGTTACTTAGCCGTGAACACTGAAGCTTTCTTT	CASSYLAVNTEAFF
TRBV7-8	TRBJ2-7	few	.	TGTGCCAGCCAAGCAGGGCTACCCTACGAGCAGTACTTC	CASQAGLPYEQYF
TRBV6-1	TRBJ2-7	few	TRBD1	TGTGCCAGCAGTGATATCTCTGAGGGGGCGATGACCAACGAGCAGTACTTC	CASSDISEGAMTNEQYF
TRBV6-1	TRBJ2-1	.	.	TGTGCCAGCAGTGAAAGGGGGGGTTATCTCTCCTACAATGAGCAGTTCTTC	CASSERGGYLSYNEQFF
TRBV30	TRBJ1-5	.	.	TGTGCCTGGGGAGAGGGGGATAATCAGCCCCAGCATTTT	CAWGEGDNQPQHF
TRBV6-1	TRBJ1-4	.	TRBD1	TGTGCCAGCAGTGAGAACAGGGGCTCTAATGAAAAACTGTTTTTT	CASSENRGSNEKLFF
TRBV7-2	TRBJ2-3	.	.	TGTGCCAGCAGCCCCCGAACTCGGCCAGGTACGCAGTATTTT	CASSPRTRPGTQYF
TRBV27	TRBJ1-2	.	.	TGTGCCAGTTCACGACTCAAGGGGTCTAACTATGGCTACACCTTC	CASSRLKGSNYGYTF
TRBV4-1	TRBJ2-2	.	.	TGCGCCAGCAGCCAAGTGCGTGGGGGGGCGGACGGGGAGCTGTTTTTT	CASSQVRGGADGELFF
TRBV5-8	TRBJ1-4	few	TRBD1	TGTGCCAGCAGCTTGTTCGGGACAGGGGTTTTTGAAAAACTGTTTTTT	CASSLFGTGVFEKLFF
TRBV9	TRBJ1-1	.	.	TGTGCCAGCAGGCCCCCCCGTGGGGCGAACACTGAAGCTTTCTTT	CASRPPRGANTEAFF
TRBV4-2	TRBJ2-4	once	TRBD2	TGTGCCAGCAGCCAAGATATTGGGCCGACTAGCGGGTTAGCCAAAAACATTCAGTACTTC	CASSQDIGPTSGLAKNIQYF
TRBV27	TRBJ1-6	.	TRBD1	TGTGCCAGCAGTTCACAGGGGCACAATTCACCCCTCCACTTT	CASSSQGHNSPLHF
TRBV30	TRBJ1-5	.	.	TGTGCCTGGACCCAGGGGCGGTATAGCAATCAGCCCCAGCATTTT	CAWTQGRYSNQPQHF
TRBV5-1	TRBJ1-4	.	TRBD1	TGCGCCAGCAGACAATCGGGACAGGGGCGTGAAAAACTGTTTTTT	CASRQSGQGREKLFF
TRBV27	TRBJ2-3	.	TRBD2	TGTGCCAGCCGAAAAGAGCGGGGGGGCCAAGATACGCAGTATTTT	CASRKERGGQDTQYF
TRBV7-3	TRBJ2-5	.	TRBD2	TGTGCCAGCAGCTTAAACGGCGGGGGACGAGAGACCCAGTACTTC	CASSLNGGGRETQYF
TRBV19	TRBJ2-2	.	.	TGTGCCGGCGGGACTAACACCGGGGAGCTGTTTTTT	CAGGTNTGELFF
TRBV7-8	TRBJ2-7	.	TRBD1	TGTGCCAGCAGCCCCCGGGACAGGGGTCAGCGTTCCTACGAGCAGTACTTC	CASSPRDRGQRSYEQYF
TRBV6-1	TRBJ1-5	.	.	TGTGCCAGCAGTGAATTTGAAGGGGACAATCAGCCCCAGCATTTT	CASSEFEGDNQPQHF
TRBV7-9	TRBJ1-6	.	.	TGTGCCAGCAGCTTTAACAGTCCACCCCTCCACTTT	CASSFNSPPLHF
TRBV19	TRBJ1-6	few	TRBD1	TGTGCCAGTAGTATCGGGGGGGGACCGGGACAGGGGTATTCACCCCTCCACTTT	CASSIGGGPGQGYSPLHF
TRBV29-1	TRBJ1-1	.	TRBD1	TGCAGCGTTGCGGGACAGGGGTGGGTGAACACTGAAGCTTTCTTT	CSVAGQGWVNTEAFF
TRBV7-9	TRBJ2-7	.	.	TGTGCCAGCAGCTCGTACAGGGGGGGCGGGAGCTCCTACGAGCAGTACTTC	CASSSYRGGGSSYEQYF
TRBV7-2	TRBJ2-3	few	TRBD2	TGTGCCAGCAGCCCTTCTGGCGGGGGGGCCTCGGTAGATACGCAGTATTTT	CASSPSGGGASVDTQYF
TRBV29-1	TRBJ2-7	.	TRBD1	TGCAGCGTTGAGGCAGGGGGCTACGAGCAGTACTTC	CSVEAGGYEQYF
TRBV7-3	TRBJ1-1	.	.	TGTGCCAGCAGCTTATTCCCAGGGGAGAACACTGAAGCTTTCTTT	CASSLFPGENTEAFF
TRBV7-6	TRBJ2-7	.	.	TGTGCCAGCAGCTCAAGCCCCCGGGACACAGACTACGAGCAGTACTTC	CASSSSPRDTDYEQYF
TRBV30	TRBJ2-3	.	.	TGTGCCTGGACGGGGGGCCCGGGAGATACGCAGTATTTT	CAWTGGPGDTQYF
TRBV2	TRBJ1-6	.	.	TGTGCCAGCAGTGAAACGGACAGCGCTAATTCACCCCTCCACTTT	CASSETDSANSPLHF
TRBV19	TRBJ2-3	.	.	TGTGCCAGTAGTATAAGGGGTTCTAGCACAGATACGCAGTATTTT	CASSIRGSSTDTQYF
TRBV6-1	TRBJ2-7	.	TRBD2	TGTGCCAGCAGTACAACCGGGACTAGCGGCGAGCAGTACTTC	CASSTTGTSGEQYF
TRBV12-5	TRBJ2-5	.	.	TGTGCTAGTGGTTTGACCACCGGACGGGAATGGGAGACCCAGTACTTC	CASGLTTGREWETQYF
TRBV7-9	TRBJ1-5	.	TRBD1	TGTGCCAGCAGCCGAGGAGGGACAGGGAGGAAAAGCAATCAGCCCCAGCATTTT	CASSRGGTGRKSNQPQHF
TRBV30	TRBJ2-3	.	.	TGTGCCTGGGGCAGGGGCACAGATACGCAGTATTTT	CAWGRGTDTQYF
TRBV10-3	TRBJ2-2	.	.	TGTGCCATCAGGCAGACAGCCCTGGACACCGGGGAGCTGTTTTTT	CAIRQTALDTGELFF
TRBV20-1	TRBJ1-1	.	.	TGCAGTGCTGTCCGAGATGAAGCTTTCTTT	CSAVRDEAFF
TRBV30	TRBJ1-6	once	.	TGTGCCTGGAGTTTCATCGGGGGGTATAATTCACCCCTCCACTTT	CAWSFIGGYNSPLHF